This TCR beta chain was identified in a study of blood T cells in healthy people across ages. A note on this clonotype: The antigen remains undetermined.

Trimming pared 8 bases from V and 11 bases from J, leaving 27 bases between. The germline CDR1 and CDR2 sequences are SEHNR and FQNEAQ (reference sequence). This CDR3 is built from 15 residues. Study results and caveats: Investigators viewed diversity estimates from one million T cells as underestimates, the study reported.

Through a sample-barcoded 5' primer and a J-beta primer mix, a second PCR was run for about 6 to 11 cycles. Via MiXCR, TCRdb re-called the 5' RACE reads, giving one row per CDR3 protein. The table lists 1.5 million to 2 million distinct CDR3 sequences, about 50% of them singletons, with over 2% in the top ten. Input material: blood. The J gene is TRBJ2-5, the V gene TRBV7-9, with D unclear. The sequence was obtained from a woman aged 40 to 50 in good health. The CDR3 DNA reads as TGTGCCAGCGTTCGGGTCCTCACTCCGGGCGATGAGCAGTACTTC. The encoded protein is CASVRVLTPGDEQYF.